The 14 T cell receptor beta chains given below trace back to one sample, sequenced in a study of regulatory T cells in long-lasting Graves disease. TCR beta libraries were built with iRepertoire HTBI primers and Arm-PCR of CDR3 regions. Each CDR3 protein gets one entry after TCRdb re-called the multiplex PCR reads with MiXCR. The repertoire holds 300,000 to 350,000 distinct CDR3 sequences, with around 20% as singletons. Time point noted: persistent/refractory GD, antithyroid drugs over 5 years with positive TRAb. The TCR library used RNA extracted from PBMCs. The sample was peripheral blood mononuclear cells (PBMCs), taken when the disease was refractory, from a patient treated with antithyroid drugs. These receptors originate from a female donor with Graves disease.

The rearrangement links TRBV5-1 to TRBJ2-6, with D possibly matching TRBD1 (6 bases). CDR3 length: 16 residues. Looked up from germline, CDR1 is SGHRS and CDR2 is YFSETQ. Trimming removed 0 bases at V and 0 bases at J, with 7 bases between. The CDR3 bases are TGCGCCAGCAGCTTGGCAGGGGTCTCTGGGGCCAACGTCCTGACTTTC. Translation gives CASSLAGVSGANVLTF.

This clonotype was picked up many times. The rearrangement uses TRBV12-3 or TRBV12-4 and TRBJ2-6; 8 nucleotides match TRBD1. The CDR3 is 16 residues long. The J segment lost 2 bases and the V segment lost 6 bases, leaving 6 bases of the junction unmatched. The CDR3, as DNA: TGTGCCAGCAGACGAGACAGGGGAGCTGGGGCCAACGTCCTGACTTTC. Amino acid sequence: CASRRDRGAGANVLTF.

This clonotype was recorded many times. The chain recombines TRBV29-1 with TRBJ1-5; TRBD1 matches at 7 bases. Germline-derived CDR1 and CDR2 are SQVTM and ANQGSEA. V shed 7 bases, J shed 0 bases, and the junction held 6 bases outside the gene matches. The CDR3 has 14 amino acids. The CDR3 region has the DNA TGCAGCGCCGTACAGGGGAATAGCAATCAGCCCCAGCATTTT. Its translation is CSAVQGNSNQPQHF.

This clonotype was observed many times. The gene calls are TRBV28 and TRBJ1-2; TRBD1 agrees at 8 bases. The CDR3 runs 16 residues. Looked up from germline, CDR1 is MDHEN and CDR2 is SYDVKM. Unmatched junction bases numbered 12, after V lost 1 base and J lost 8 bases. The DNA for the CDR3 is TGTGCCAGCAGTTTATCCGGGACAGGTGTGCTACAGGGCTACACCTTC. It codes for CASSLSGTGVLQGYTF.

This clonotype has a handful of counts. One base away lies a much larger clone, so this may be a sequencing read error. This sequence joins TRBV25-1 and TRBJ1-5; D not certain. The germline V gene has CDR1 MGHDK and CDR2 SYGVNS. This CDR3 has 15 amino acids. V was shortened by 1 base and J by 1 base, with 8 bases between the two germline ends. The CDR3, as DNA: TGTGCCAGCAGTGAATCGGGTGAGAGCAATCAGCCCCAGCATTTT. Translating gives CASSESGESNQPQHF.

This clonotype has a count of ten or more. The J gene is TRBJ2-7, the V gene TRBV20-1; 8 bases match TRBD1. CDR3 length equals 14 residues. The J segment lost 4 bases and the V segment lost 2 bases, leaving 7 bases of the junction unmatched. Germline V gene sequence: CDR1 DFQATT, CDR2 SNEGSKA (reference sequence). In DNA form, the CDR3 reads TGCAGTGCTAGACCAGGGACAGGAGAGTACGAGCAGTACTTC. As protein: CSARPGTGEYEQYF.

The sample holds a few counts of this clonotype. This chain uses TRBV7-6 with TRBJ2-7, with D perhaps TRBD1 or TRBD2 (5 bases each). This CDR3 is built from 15 residues. Deletions cut 4 bases from V and 7 bases from J, with 20 bases between. CDR1 is SGHVS and CDR2 is FNYEAQ in the germline V gene. The CDR3 spells CASSSSRDLFGEQYF. The CDR3 nucleotides are TGTGCCAGCAGCTCCTCCCGGGACCTCTTCGGGGAGCAGTACTTC.

As DNA, the CDR3 is TGCGCCAGCAACGGGGGAGGCCGGGACTCAAGCTCCTACGAGCAGTACTTC. Translating it yields CASNGGGRDSSSYEQYF. The chain joins TRBV5-1 to TRBJ2-7, with TRBD2 as a possible D gene (6 bases). Trimming cost V 6 bases and J 0 bases, with 22 bases left between them. The CDR3 is 17 residues long. Germline V CDR1 and CDR2: SGHRS, YFSETQ.

The chain is built from TRBV7-2 and TRBJ2-7; D is uncertain. The CDR3 sequence is 16 residues long. Germline V CDR1 and CDR2: SGHTA, FQGNSA. The V gene lost 1 base and the J gene lost 0 bases, with 13 bases spanning the gap. As DNA, the CDR3 is TGTGCCAGCAGCTTAGATCGGCTGGCAAGCTCCTACGAGCAGTACTTC. Amino acids: CASSLDRLASSYEQYF.

This clonotype was counted between two and nine times. V usage is TRBV18 and J usage is TRBJ1-3; D is ambiguous. The length of the CDR3 is 14 residues. V was pared by 2 bases and J by 4 bases, with 9 bases between. Per germline, CDR1 KGHSH and CDR2 LQKENI. CDR3 sequence reads: CASSPARTGNTIYF. CDR3 nucleotide sequence: TGTGCCAGCTCACCAGCGAGGACCGGAAACACCATATATTTT.

This clonotype was counted at least ten times. V usage is TRBV12-3 or TRBV12-4 and J usage is TRBJ2-7; D assignment may be TRBD1 or TRBD2 (5 bases each). The CDR3 length is 12 residues. Trimming took off 3 bases at V and 5 bases at J, with 8 bases between the two ends. CDR3 residues: CASSLGPDEQYF. The CDR3 bases are TGTGCCAGCAGTTTGGGACCCGACGAGCAGTACTTC.

This clonotype has at least ten counts. The V gene is TRBV29-1, the J gene TRBJ1-1; tentatively, D is TRBD1 (6 bases). The CDR3 contains 13 residues. The germline V gene has CDR1 SQVTM and CDR2 ANQGSEA. Trimming removed 5 bases from V and 0 bases from J, with 10 bases in between. This CDR3 reads CSVIGQLNTEAFF. The DNA for the CDR3 is TGCAGCGTTATAGGACAGCTGAACACTGAAGCTTTCTTT.

This CDR3 reads CSAGGAELVNTEAFF. In DNA, the CDR3 is TGCAGTGCGGGGGGGGCCGAATTAGTGAACACTGAAGCTTTCTTT. The V and J genes are TRBV20-1 and TRBJ1-1, with a weak D call TRBD1 (6 bases). The ends were cut back, 6 bases at V and 0 bases at J, with 17 bases in the middle. The CDR3 is 15 amino acids. CDR1 and CDR2 from the germline V gene are DFQATT and SNEGSKA (reference sequence).

The chain couples TRBV3-1 to TRBJ2-1, with unresolved D. The germline V gene encodes CDR1 LGHDT and CDR2 YNNKEL (reference sequence). V was cut by 5 bases and J by 0 bases, with 8 bases left in between. This CDR3 has 14 amino acids. CDR3 region: CASSYASSYNEQFF. The CDR3 DNA reads as TGTGCCAGCAGCTACGCCAGCTCCTACAATGAGCAGTTCTTC.